These 15 T cell receptor beta chains share one sample of origin, sequenced in a study of blood T cells in healthy people across ages. A J-beta primer mix and a sample-barcoded 5' primer were used in a second PCR of about 6 to 12 cycles. In TCRdb, the 5' RACE reads were re-called with MiXCR into one record per CDR3 protein. The data show 1.5 million to 2 million distinct CDR3 sequences, roughly 28% seen once. Specimen: blood. These receptors were collected from a woman in her 30s in good health.

This clonotype was counted a few times. The CDR3 coding sequence is TGTGCCAGCAGCCTACGGCCCGCTGGGGAGGTGGGCTACACCTTC. Translated: CASSLRPAGEVGYTF. The V and J genes are TRBV5-5 and TRBJ1-2; no clear D. This CDR3 contains 15 residues. CDR1 SGHKS and CDR2 YYEKEE come from the germline V gene (reference sequence). Deletions cut 4 bases from V and 8 bases from J, with 21 bases between.

CDR3 nucleotides: TGTGCCAGCAGCTTGAAGGGGGGACAGGGCAATCAGCCCCAGTACTTC. Residues: CASSLKGGQGNQPQYF. The genes are TRBV7-9 and TRBJ2-5; 9 bases align to TRBD1. Germline V gene lookup returns CDR1 SEHNR and CDR2 FQNEAQ (reference sequence). V lost 3 bases to trimming and J lost 9 bases; unmatched junction nucleotides: 14. CDR3 length: 16 residues.

The chain carries TRBV27 and TRBJ2-1, with TRBD2 identical over 11 bases. With V trimmed by 5 bases and J by 0 bases, 12 bases remained unmatched. This CDR3 is built from 19 residues. CDR1 MNHEY and CDR2 SMNVEV come from the germline V gene (reference sequence). The CDR3 nucleotides read TGTGCCAGCAGTCCGATACTAGCGGGGGCTATCAGCTCCTACAATGAGCAGTTCTTC. Translated: CASSPILAGAISSYNEQFF.

Points on this clonotype: A read error is possible here, since a much larger clone lies one base away. The chain recombines TRBV12-3 or TRBV12-4 with TRBJ2-4, with D perhaps TRBD1 (6 bases). Trimming shortened V by 5 bases and J by 8 bases, and 7 bases separated the two germline ends. The CDR3 loop spans 11 amino acids. The CDR3 spells CASSTGYIQYF. The CDR3 DNA is TGTGCCAGCAGTACAGGGTACATTCAGTACTTC.

As concerns this clonotype: This clone may be a read error of a much larger clone one base away. The chain carries TRBV11-2 and TRBJ2-1; D gene unclear. The CDR3 is 13 residues long. Germline V gene data show CDR1 as SGHAT and CDR2 as FQNNGV. The CDR3 DNA reads as TGTACCAGCAGCTTAGTCATCAACAATGAGCAGTTCTTC. Translation: CTSSLVINNEQFF. Filled out from reference TRBV11-2 and TRBJ2-1, the complete variable domain reads EAGVAQSPRYKIIEKRQSVAFWCNPISGHATLYWYQQILGQGPKLLIQFQNNGVVDDSQLPKDRFSAERLKGVDSTLKIQPAKLEDSAVYLCTSSLVINNEQFFGPGTRLTVL.

This chain joins TRBV5-1 and TRBJ2-7, with D tentatively TRBD2 (5 bases). This CDR3 has 15 amino acids. The germline gives CDR1 SGHRS, CDR2 YFSETQ. V gave up 0 bases and J gave up 7 bases, with 17 bases separating them. CDR3 sequence (DNA): TGCGCCAGCAGCTTGGCCAATGGACTCGACAATGAGCAGTACTTC. Its protein is CASSLANGLDNEQYF.

This chain links TRBV12-3 or TRBV12-4 with TRBJ2-1; no reliable D call. The CDR3 length is 13 residues. Trimming took 7 bases from V and 5 from J, leaving 12 bases between them. The CDR3 coding sequence is TGTGCCAGCAAATTTGACGGAAACAATGAGCAGTTCTTC. It translates to CASKFDGNNEQFF.

V gene TRBV28 combines with J gene TRBJ2-1, with TRBD2 matching over 8 bases. Germline V CDR1 and CDR2: MDHEN, SYDVKM. CDR3 length equals 15 residues. Trimming at V came to 7 bases and at J to 9 bases, leaving 14 bases not matched to a gene. The CDR3 sequence is CASKLSGGPRSEQFF. CDR3 nucleotide sequence: TGTGCCAGCAAGTTGTCGGGGGGGCCTAGGAGTGAGCAGTTCTTC.

In its sample, this clonotype was seen a few times. The chain joins TRBV4-1 to TRBJ2-1; tentatively, D is TRBD2 (6 bases). CDR3 size: 16 residues. V lost 1 base and J 6 bases, leaving 16 bases between the germline ends. CDR1 is MGHRA and CDR2 is YSYEKL in the germline V gene. CDR3 sequence (DNA): TGCGCCAGCAGCCAAGTCGCGGGGTACCCCTCCAATGAGCAGTTCTTC. This gives the protein CASSQVAGYPSNEQFF.

The V call is TRBV10-3, the J call TRBJ1-2, with D perhaps matching TRBD1 (6 bases). The CDR3 totals 13 residues. Trimming left V 6 bases short and J 8 bases short, with 16 bases between. The germline CDR1 and CDR2 sequences are ENHRY and SYGVKD. The CDR3 DNA sequence: TGTGCCATCAGCGATACAGGGCTGGAGGGCTACACCTTC. It specifies CAISDTGLEGYTF.

The rearrangement uses TRBV7-9 and TRBJ2-3; D possibly uses TRBD1 or TRBD2 (5 bases each). CDR1 SEHNR and CDR2 FQNEAQ come from the germline V gene (reference sequence). V gave up 4 bases and J gave up 1 base, with 18 bases separating them. The CDR3 is made up of 17 amino acids. The CDR3 DNA reads TGTGCCAGCAGCTCCATGCTAGCCGGGGACCGCACAGATACGCAGTATTTT. Protein product: CASSSMLAGDRTDTQYF. Full variable domain (rest looked up from reference TRBV7-9 and TRBJ2-3): DTGVSQNPRHKITKRGQNVTFRCDPISEHNRLYWYRQTLGQGPEFLTYFQNEAQLEKSRLLSDRFSAERPKGSFSTLEIQRTEQGDSAMYLCASSSMLAGDRTDTQYFGPGTRLTVL.

This clonotype occurred many times. The chain recombines TRBV6-5 with TRBJ1-1, with D uncertain. This CDR3 region has 12 residues. V was shortened by 6 bases and J by 8 bases, with 13 bases between the two germline ends. Germline assignment: CDR1 MNHEY and CDR2 SVGAGI. CDR3 nucleotides: TGTGCCAGCAGAAAGCTCAACAGCGAAGCTTTCTTT. As protein: CASRKLNSEAFF.

V usage is TRBV18 and J usage is TRBJ2-5; D uncertain. This CDR3 is built from 14 residues. Trimming cost V 2 bases and J 5 bases, with 12 bases left between them. CDR1 KGHSH and CDR2 LQKENI come from the germline V gene. The CDR3 reads CASSPETNRETQYF. Written as DNA, the CDR3 is TGTGCCAGCTCACCAGAAACGAATCGGGAGACCCAGTACTTC.

J is TRBJ2-6 and V is TRBV28; a possible D gene is TRBD1 (8 bases). The CDR3 length is 20 residues. Germline-derived CDR1 and CDR2 are MDHEN and SYDVKM. Trimming took 6 bases from V and 3 from J, leaving 27 bases between them. The chain's CDR3 is CASSPWGGQESSGGANVLTF. In DNA form, the CDR3 reads TGTGCCAGCAGCCCCTGGGGGGGACAGGAGTCGTCCGGTGGGGCCAACGTCCTGACTTTC.

The CDR3 region has the DNA TGCAGTGCTAGTTTCCGGGGGGGCGCCACAGATACGCAGTATTTT. This translates into CSASFRGGATDTQYF. The chain carries TRBV20-1 and TRBJ2-3; TRBD2 matches 8 bases. This CDR3 spans 15 amino acids. Germline CDR1 is DFQATT and CDR2 is SNEGSKA (reference sequence). V lost 3 bases, J lost 2 bases, and 7 bases stayed unmatched.